This TCR beta chain originates from a study of T cells in Graves' hyperthyroidism and ophthalmopathy. Amplification targeted TCR beta CDR3 regions from RNA transcripts. HTBI primers were used for first-round RT-PCR of the TCR CDR3. Each CDR3 protein is one row after TCRdb ran MiXCR on the multiplex PCR reads. The sample has around 190,000 distinct CDR3 sequences; roughly a sixth are singletons. Overall study results and limits: Most thyroid clonotypes expanded above 0.001 appeared in blood too. Ophthalmopathy, as predicted by the model, came a median roughly 6.5 months after the prediction.

This clonotype appeared many times. The antigen remains undetermined. No ophthalmopathy progression within 18 months constituted stable Graves' hyperthyroidism. Sequenced sample: blood. The sequence derives from a woman between 50 and 59 years old with Graves' hyperthyroidism.

CDR3 sequence reads: CASSPPGQIYGYTF. The CDR3 nucleotides are TGTGCCAGCAGCCCACCGGGACAGATCTATGGCTACACCTTC. V gene TRBV11-2 combines with J gene TRBJ1-2, with 7 bases matching TRBD1. Germline V CDR1 and CDR2: SGHAT, FQNNGV. CDR3 size: 14 residues. The trim removed 5 bases at V and 4 bases at J, leaving 7 bases unmatched.